This T cell receptor beta chain was retrieved from a study of T cell responses to AZD1222 COVID-19 vaccine. General study points: Clonal diversity may have been underestimated, and the donors were mostly white British, with more females than males. Spike-specific TCR repertoires showed rising breadth and depth after two AZD1222 doses.

Sequencing used immunoSEQ multiplex PCR; TCRdb keeps in-frame clones, though not all of them. The sample lists 95,000 to 130,000 clones, about 91% seen once, with approximately 10% in the top ten. Germline V CDR1 and CDR2: LGHDT, YNNKEL (reference sequence). Between the trimmed V and J ends, which lost 0 bases and 7 bases, there was a span of 4 bases. This CDR3 has 12 residues. This clone was picked up a small number of times. The antigen is unknown. This sample comprised peripheral blood, obtained on day 0 of AZD1222 vaccination. This sequence joins TRBV3-1 (or the pseudogene TRBV3-2) and TRBJ1-5; no reliable D call. The TCR comes from an adult in good health. The CDR3 coding sequence is TGTGCCAGCAGCCAAGACAACCAGCCCCAGCATTTT. It is translated as CASSQDNQPQHF.